This T cell receptor (beta chain) came from a study of T-cell reconstitution after alpha-beta-depleted transplantation in children. Points from the study as a whole: Several hundred rapidly expanded clones from non-depleted graft cells reportedly supplied alpha-beta T cells about two months post-transplant. For some patients, TCRbeta diversity was high at day 60 because of recipient T cells and thymic progenitors that survived. T-cell counts and diversity were attributed mostly to newly produced T cells one year after transplant.

From germline, CDR1 is DFQATT and CDR2 SNEGSKA (reference sequence). The CDR3 is made up of 12 amino acids. V was clipped by 0 bases and J by 6 bases, with 8 bases between them. Unique molecular identifiers were incorporated into the prepared TCRbeta library. TCRdb fed the PCR reads into MiXCR, producing one record per CDR3 protein. The sample shows some 150,000 distinct CDR3 sequences, 7.5% to 9% of them seen only once. This clonotype was recorded at least ten times. What it binds is unknown. Sequences were derived from PBMCs, mostly from graft donor cells, sampled 180 days after TCRalphabeta/CD19-depleted stem cell transplant. This clonotype originated in a female patient under 10 years old who had a stem cell transplant for congenital amegakaryocytic thrombocytopenia, so the T cells may come from the graft donor. This chain links TRBV20-1 with TRBJ1-1; no firm D call. The CDR3 loop is CSAREPISEAFF. The CDR3 DNA sequence: TGCAGTGCTAGAGAACCAATATCTGAAGCTTTCTTT.